This T cell receptor (beta chain) was captured in a study of T cell responses to AZD1222 COVID-19 vaccine. The junction had 19 bases not matched to a gene; V was cut back by 3 bases and J by 5 bases. CDR1 is SGHRS and CDR2 is YFSETQ in the germline V gene. The CDR3 consists of 18 residues. Study conclusions and caveats: Spike-specific TCR repertoires showed rising breadth and depth after two AZD1222 doses.

Measured with immunoSEQ multiplex PCR; TCRdb has only the in-frame clones, and not every one. This sample has roughly 130,000 clones, with around 90% found just once. In regard to this clone: Its antigen is unidentified.

This sequence originates from an adult in good health. J is TRBJ1-1 and V is TRBV5-1, with 7 bases aligning to TRBD1. Source: peripheral blood, taken on day 0 of AZD1222 vaccination. The CDR3 loop is CASSSTPGQSVVGTEAFF. In DNA, the CDR3 is TGCGCCAGCAGCTCTACCCCGGGACAGTCGGTTGTGGGGACTGAAGCTTTCTTT.